These T cell receptor beta chains were read from a single sample in a study of vaccination and CD4 T cells after COVID-19. MiXCR, applied by TCRdb to the PCR reads, yields one record per CDR3 protein. The sample gives around 9,000 distinct CDR3 sequences, approximately 31% of which show up once; 22% is in the top ten. These receptors' targets are unknown. Specimen: CD4+ T cells from blood, cultured in vitro. All receptors derive from a human donor in good health. The CDR3 runs from the conserved cysteine through the conserved F or W.

TRBV7-2	CASSQVGETQYF
TRBV29-1	CSVEARGYGYTF
TRBV30	CAWSVGPGKTEAFF
TRBV28	CASSNDNQPQHF
TRBV7-9	CASSPRQAGPPWGTQYF
TRBV11-2	CASSFRASGRSGDEQYF
TRBV6-1	CASRPISGAHPDTQYF
TRBV6-5	CASSYSGSREGALGSTDTQYF
TRBV20-1	CSARGGASPRLGANVLTF
TRBV6-5	CASSSGRATTDTQYF
TRBV7-8	CASSLRVLSYEQYF
TRBV19	CASSILGGNTEAFF
TRBV27	CASSPRASLRYGYTF
TRBV2	CASNPTRSLGTQYF
TRBV2	CASRILAGMSTDTQYF
TRBV7-7	CASSLGLGAPLDTQYF
TRBV20-1	CSARLLRTANTEAFF
TRBV5-1	CASSLGQATYTF
TRBV5-4	CASSLVRRGPSGYTF
TRBV5-1	CASSLDLLPSEAFF
TRBV7-8	CASSNLVDPDRVVADTQYF
TRBV28	CASRRTGGGDTQYF
TRBV7-9	CASSHRSSYNEQFF
TRBV7-2	CASSLENGRNYEQYF